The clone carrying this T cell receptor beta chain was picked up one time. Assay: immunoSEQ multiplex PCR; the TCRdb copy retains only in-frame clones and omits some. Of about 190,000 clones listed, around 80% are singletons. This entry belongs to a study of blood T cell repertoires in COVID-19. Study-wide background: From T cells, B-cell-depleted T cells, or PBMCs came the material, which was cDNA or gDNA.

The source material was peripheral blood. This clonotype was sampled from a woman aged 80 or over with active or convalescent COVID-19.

This CDR3 is CASSFNGQRQETQYF. The CDR3 bases are TGCGCCAGCAGCTTCAATGGACAGAGACAAGAGACCCAGTACTTC. The chain has TRBV5-1 and TRBJ2-5, with a weak D call TRBD1 (6 bases). The length of the CDR3 is 15 residues. Trimming pared 2 bases from V and 2 bases from J, leaving 13 bases between. Germline V gene lookup returns CDR1 SGHRS and CDR2 YFSETQ.